The 26 T cell receptor beta chains below all came from one sample that was sequenced in a study of OX40 agonist ivuxolimab in advanced cancers. Assay used: immunoSEQ multiplex PCR; TCRdb lists only in-frame clones, some missing. Among about 67,000 clones listed, 75% to 90% were seen once. The sample here was CD4+ or CD8+ T cells sorted from blood, taken in a trial of the OX40 agonist ivuxolimab. The receptors originated from an adult with an advanced solid tumor such as melanoma, head and neck, liver or kidney cancer.

Remarks on this clone: The CDR3 carries no conserved terminal phenylalanine or tryptophan, so it likely arises from a read error. This sequence joins TRBV2 and TRBJ1-1; unclear D gene. This CDR3 region has 13 residues. V was clipped by 3 bases and J by 1 base, with 6 bases between them. Germline assignment: CDR1 SNHLY and CDR2 FYNNEI. The CDR3 reads CASSDQENTEAFS. DNA of the CDR3: TGTGCCAGCAGTGATCAGGAGAACACTGAAGCTTTCTCT.

This clone was observed once. CDR3 region: CATTGQGGKRTEAFF. CDR3 bases: TGTGCCACCACCGGACAGGGAGGAAAACGCACTGAAGCTTTCTTT. The rearrangement links TRBV7-2 to TRBJ1-1; 8 nucleotides match TRBD1. This CDR3 has 15 amino acids. V lost 10 bases and J lost 4; bases outside the gene matches: 14. CDR1 is SGHTA, CDR2 FQGNSA, per germline.

This rearrangement joins TRBV19 to TRBJ1-5; D perhaps matches TRBD1 (6 bases). This CDR3 is built from 14 residues. The V end was cut by 7 bases, the J end by 4 bases, with 14 bases between. Looked up from germline, CDR1 is LNHDA and CDR2 is SQIVND (reference sequence). DNA of the CDR3: TGTGCCAGTACAAATCCGGGACATAATCAGCCCCAGCATTTT. It specifies CASTNPGHNQPQHF.

The J gene is TRBJ2-1, the V gene TRBV28, with 7 bases identical to TRBD2. V shed 5 bases and J 5 bases; nucleotides not matched to a gene: 12. CDR3 length equals 16 residues. Germline CDR1 MDHEN, CDR2 SYDVKM. As DNA, the CDR3 is TGTGCCAGCAGTACCGGACTAGATTGGACCAACAATGAGCAGTTCTTC. This codes for CASSTGLDWTNNEQFF.

The chain recombines TRBV6-5 with TRBJ2-2, with D perhaps matching TRBD1 (6 bases). Germline CDR1 is MNHEY and CDR2 is SVGAGI. The CDR3 spans 14 residues. V dropped 5 bases and J dropped 7 bases, with 14 bases sitting between them. The chain's CDR3 is CASSSPGQFGELFF. CDR3 DNA sequence: TGTGCCAGCAGTAGCCCGGGACAATTCGGGGAGCTGTTTTTT.

The chain combines TRBV6-5 with TRBJ2-7, with D possibly being TRBD1 (6 bases). The CDR3 consists of 13 residues. Germline CDR1 reads MNHEY; CDR2 reads SVGAGI. Trimming took 6 bases from V and 2 from J, leaving 11 bases between them. CDR3 sequence reads: CASRKQGPYEQYF. Here the CDR3 DNA reads TGTGCCAGCAGAAAACAGGGCCCCTACGAGCAGTACTTC.

Here the CDR3 DNA reads TGTGCCACCGGGACGGTCAATAGCAATCAGCCCCAGCATTTT. Its translation is CATGTVNSNQPQHF. The chain carries TRBV7-9 and TRBJ1-5; D perhaps matches TRBD1 (5 bases). The CDR3 covers 14 residues. CDR1 and CDR2 from the germline V gene are SEHNR and FQNEAQ (reference sequence). The ends were cut back, 10 bases at V and 0 bases at J, with 13 bases in the middle.

This rearrangement joins TRBV30 to TRBJ2-7; 8 bases agree with TRBD1. CDR1 is GTSNPN, CDR2 SVGIG, per germline (reference sequence). CDR3 length equals 12 residues. The CDR3, as DNA: TGTGCAACGGACAGGGACTCCTACGAGCAGTACTTC. Residues: CATDRDSYEQYF.

In its sample, this clone was seen a few times. This chain links TRBV5-1 with TRBJ2-7; D ambiguous. Germline loops: CDR1 SGHRS, CDR2 YFSETQ. The V end lost 4 bases, the J end lost 0 bases, and 11 bases lay between the germline ends. CDR3 length equals 14 residues. The DNA for the CDR3 is TGCGCCAGCAGCCTCCGACCGAGCTCCTACGAGCAGTACTTC. Residues: CASSLRPSSYEQYF.

This chain joins TRBV6-5 and TRBJ2-7; D uncertain. The V end lost 6 bases, the J end lost 1 base, and 13 bases lay between the germline ends. From germline, CDR1 is MNHEY and CDR2 SVGAGI. The CDR3 has 14 amino acids. The CDR3 coding sequence is TGTGCCAGCAGCAGACCGGGCTCGTCCTACGAGCAGTACTTC. This codes for CASSRPGSSYEQYF.

The chain couples TRBV28 to TRBJ2-4, with 9 bases fitting TRBD1. V was pared by 5 bases and J by 2 bases, with 7 bases of the junction left unmatched. In germline, CDR1 is MDHEN, CDR2 SYDVKM. The length of the CDR3 is 16 residues. This CDR3 is CASSAPGTGPKNIQYF. For the CDR3, the DNA is TGTGCCAGCAGTGCCCCCGGGACAGGGCCCAAAAACATTCAGTACTTC.

This clone was detected only once. The genes are TRBV6-5 and TRBJ2-7; no firm D call. Trimming removed 2 bases from V and 2 bases from J, with 16 bases in between. Germline values: CDR1 MNHEY, CDR2 SVGAGI. The CDR3 runs 16 residues. The CDR3 reads CASSYGDIALAYEQYF. CDR3 coding DNA: TGTGCCAGCAGTTACGGAGACATAGCCTTGGCCTACGAGCAGTACTTC.

CDR3 nucleotide sequence: TGTGCCAGCAGCACCCCGACAGGGATAGCTGAGCAGTTCTTC. Translating gives CASSTPTGIAEQFF. J is TRBJ2-1 and V is TRBV7-9, with 7 bases aligning to TRBD1. Per germline, CDR1 SEHNR and CDR2 FQNEAQ (reference sequence). The CDR3 loop spans 14 amino acids. V shed 5 bases and J 9 bases; nucleotides not matched to a gene: 10.

This clone showed up just once. The rearrangement joins TRBV19 to TRBJ2-7; 10 bases match TRBD1. Per the germline V gene, CDR1 is LNHDA and CDR2 is SQIVND (reference sequence). The V gene end was trimmed by 6 bases and the J gene end by 3 bases; junction bases not matched to a gene: 2. The CDR3 totals 13 residues. The CDR3 sequence is CASSRDRGYEQYF. The CDR3 DNA follows: TGTGCCAGTAGCCGGGACAGGGGCTACGAGCAGTACTTC.

This chain uses TRBV19 with TRBJ2-3; D is perhaps TRBD2 (7 bases). The V end was cut by 7 bases, the J end by 1 base, with 9 bases between. Looked up from germline, CDR1 is LNHDA and CDR2 is SQIVND (reference sequence). The CDR3 contains 13 residues. CDR3: CASKGGRTDTQYF. The CDR3 DNA reads as TGTGCCAGTAAGGGGGGGCGCACAGATACGCAGTATTTT.

This chain connects TRBV4-3 to TRBJ1-6; 7 bases agree with TRBD1. The CDR3 totals 17 residues. CDR1 is LGHNA and CDR2 is YSLEER in the germline V gene. J gave up 0 bases and V 1 base, and 3 bases lay outside the gene matches. CDR3 in amino acids: CASSQGDSLSYNSPLHF. The CDR3 nucleotides are TGCGCCAGCAGCCAAGGGGACAGCCTCTCCTATAATTCACCCCTCCACTTT.

The V and J genes are TRBV10-3 and TRBJ1-1, with TRBD1 identical over 7 bases. CDR1 and CDR2 (germline): ENHRY, SYGVKD. The CDR3 is made up of 13 amino acids. The trim removed 8 bases at V and 2 bases at J, leaving 5 bases unmatched. CDR3 in DNA: TGTGCCATCTCCGGACAGGCAAACACTGAAGCTTTCTTT. As protein: CAISGQANTEAFF.

The CDR3 is CAWSSPAVTGELFF. The CDR3 DNA sequence: TGTGCCTGGAGCAGTCCGGCAGTCACCGGGGAGCTGTTTTTT. The genes are TRBV30 and TRBJ2-2; D not certain. Trimming took off 3 bases at V and 4 bases at J, with 12 bases between the two ends. Germline V CDR1 and CDR2: GTSNPN, SVGIG (reference sequence). The CDR3 spans 14 residues.

This clone appeared a single time. The J gene is TRBJ2-4, the V gene TRBV9, with 9 bases matching TRBD2. J was trimmed by 4 bases and V by 4 bases; bases with no gene match: 18. Germline V CDR1 and CDR2: SGDLS, YYNGEE. The CDR3 is 19 amino acids. CDR3 protein: CASSPSGLGRGGPKNIQYF. The CDR3 region has the DNA TGTGCCAGCAGCCCTAGTGGATTAGGGCGGGGGGGACCTAAAAACATTCAGTACTTC.

This clone was recorded only once. The J gene is TRBJ2-1, the V gene TRBV29-1; no definite D call. V was trimmed by 5 bases and J by 0 bases, leaving 8 bases between them. There are 13 residues in the CDR3. Per germline, CDR1 SQVTM and CDR2 ANQGSEA. The CDR3 here is CSVLSSSYNEQFF. CDR3 DNA: TGCAGCGTTCTGAGTAGCTCCTACAATGAGCAGTTCTTC.

The chain links TRBV6-4 to TRBJ1-6; 9 bases align to TRBD1. With 3 bases clipped from V and 7 bases from J, the junction kept 1 base outside the gene matches. Germline lookup yields CDR1 MRHNA and CDR2 SNTAGT. The CDR3 is made up of 14 amino acids. CDR3 nucleotides: TGTGCCAGCAGTGAGGGACAGGGAAATTCACCCCTCCACTTT. It codes for CASSEGQGNSPLHF.

A note on this clone: Other DNA sequences in this sample translate to the same CDR3. The chain uses TRBV18 and TRBJ1-1, with D possibly TRBD1 on 5 matching bases. The V and J ends lost 3 bases and 3 bases respectively, with 8 bases between them. This CDR3 is built from 13 residues. The V gene's germline CDR1 is KGHSH and CDR2 LQKENI. CDR3 region: CASSPTGDTEAFF. CDR3 nucleotides: TGTGCCAGCTCACCGACGGGGGACACTGAAGCTTTCTTT.

The V and J genes are TRBV6-5 and TRBJ1-1, with no clear D. The CDR3 consists of 13 residues. With 9 bases removed from V and 1 base from J, the gap between germline ends came to 12 bases. Per germline, CDR1 MNHEY and CDR2 SVGAGI. CDR3 amino acids: CASEKAENTEAFF. The CDR3, as DNA: TGTGCCAGTGAAAAGGCGGAGAACACTGAAGCTTTCTTT.

Comments on this clone: The junction departs from the called germline gene at one end, perhaps through a read error. This chain's CDR3 is CASTLAGAGTDTQYF. The CDR3 region has the DNA TGTGCCAGCACTTTAGCGGGAGCGGGCACAGATACGCAGTATTTT. The V and J genes are TRBV28 and TRBJ2-3, with TRBD2 identical over 9 bases. Per germline, CDR1 MDHEN and CDR2 SYDVKM. The CDR3 extends over 15 amino acids.

The gene calls are TRBV6-5 and TRBJ1-5, with 8 bases matching TRBD1. CDR3 length: 15 amino acids. The ends lost 8 bases at V and 2 bases at J; junction bases unmatched: 8. The germline CDR1 and CDR2 sequences are MNHEY and SVGAGI. The CDR3 protein is CASSLQGDGNQPQHF. DNA of the CDR3: TGTGCCAGCTCCCTACAGGGGGATGGCAATCAGCCCCAGCATTTT.

The rearrangement joins TRBV2 to TRBJ2-7, with 9 positions matching TRBD1. This CDR3 comprises 13 residues. Per the germline V gene, CDR1 is SNHLY and CDR2 is FYNNEI. Trimming at V came to 6 bases and at J to 5 bases, leaving 5 bases not matched to a gene. The CDR3 DNA is TGTGCCAGCAGACGGGACAGGGTAAACGAGCAGTACTTC. Residues: CASRRDRVNEQYF.